Presented here are 28 T cell receptor beta chains from one specimen sequenced in a study of cytomegalovirus exposure and HLA in healthy donors (dated by TCRdb to about 2017). The method was the immunoSEQ multiplex PCR assay. A mixture of 60 forward primers for TCR Vbeta segments and 13 reverse primers for TCR Jbeta segments was used in the multiplex PCR. Imported from immuneACCESS, the table was reduced by TCRdb to in-frame sequences with V and J called. These copies leave out some clones; in studies compared against another copy, an unresolved V gene accounts for under half, and the cause of the remainder is not known. This sample's clone table shows around 88,000 clones. The ten largest clonotypes hold just over 5.5% of the sample. Material for sequencing was PBMCs. The receptors shown here come from a girl aged 10 to 17 in good health and CMV-seropositive.

This chain joins TRBV7-2 and TRBJ2-5, with a weak D call TRBD2 (5 bases). There are 16 residues in the CDR3. The germline V gene encodes CDR1 SGHTA and CDR2 FQGNSA. V was pared by 4 bases and J by 1 base, with 16 bases between. In nucleotides, the CDR3 is TGTGCCAGCAGCTCCCCGATAACCCGGGGCCAAGAGACCCAGTACTTC. Its translation is CASSSPITRGQETQYF.

The rearrangement uses TRBV5-6 and TRBJ1-1; possibly TRBD1 for D (5 bases). Germline V lookup: CDR1 SGHDT, CDR2 YYEEEE. Trimming cost V 7 bases and J 4 bases, with 14 bases left between them. This CDR3 has 13 residues. CDR3 residues: CASRPRASTEAFF. As DNA, the CDR3 is TGTGCCAGCCGGCCCAGGGCTAGCACTGAAGCTTTCTTT. Filled out from reference TRBV5-6 and TRBJ1-1, the complete variable domain reads DAGVTQSPTHLIKTRGQQVTLRCSPKSGHDTVSWYQQALGQGPQFIFQYYEEEERQRGNFPDRFSGHQFPNYSSELNVNALLLGDSALYLCASRPRASTEAFFGQGTRLTVV.

The chain combines TRBV2 with TRBJ2-2; TRBD2 agrees at 11 bases. V was pared by 3 bases and J by 6 bases, with 6 bases of the junction left unmatched. The germline V gene has CDR1 SNHLY and CDR2 FYNNEI. The CDR3 totals 16 residues. The CDR3: CASSDGLAGGPGELFF. CDR3 sequence (DNA): TGTGCCAGCAGTGACGGCCTAGCGGGGGGTCCCGGGGAGCTGTTTTTT.

The chain carries TRBV4-2 and TRBJ2-5; D not certain. The J call may be mistaken, given a closer DNA end match to TRBJ2-7. The CDR3 sequence is 14 residues long. CDR1 and CDR2 from the germline V gene are LGHNA and YNFKEQ. CDR3 bases: TGTGCCAGCAGCCAAGATTCCCTAGCCTACGAGCAGTACTTC. Protein sequence: CASSQDSLAYEQYF.

The gene calls are TRBV27 and TRBJ1-2, with 8 bases that match TRBD1. The trim removed 6 bases at V and 8 bases at J, leaving 5 bases unmatched. The CDR3 is 12 amino acids. The germline V gene encodes CDR1 MNHEY and CDR2 SMNVEV (reference sequence). Here the CDR3 DNA reads TGTGCCAGCAGAGACAGGGGACGGGGCTACACCTTC. The encoded protein is CASRDRGRGYTF.

The chain combines TRBV9 with TRBJ2-2; TRBD2 is a possible D gene (6 bases). V was cut by 2 bases and J by 7 bases, with 18 bases left in between. Germline CDR1 SGDLS, CDR2 YYNGEE. The CDR3 has 16 residues. CDR3 amino acids: CASSVFGRPSGGELFF. The CDR3 bases are TGTGCCAGCAGCGTCTTTGGGAGGCCCTCCGGCGGGGAGCTGTTTTTT.

The J gene is TRBJ2-7, the V gene TRBV7-9; D is possibly TRBD2 (6 bases). V was pared by 5 bases and J by 7 bases, with 12 bases between. The length of the CDR3 is 12 residues. Looked up from germline, CDR1 is SEHNR and CDR2 is FQNEAQ (reference sequence). CDR3 sequence: CASSQSGREQYV. CDR3 bases: TGTGCCAGCAGCCAAAGTGGGAGGGAGCAGTACGTC.

The J gene is TRBJ1-1, the V gene TRBV6-6, with D hard to call. V was clipped by 1 base and J by 1 base, with 13 bases between them. The germline V gene encodes CDR1 MNHNY and CDR2 SVGAGI (reference sequence). This CDR3 has 16 amino acids. CDR3 DNA: TGTGCCAGCAGTTACTGGTCGGCCGGGGAGAACACTGAAGCTTTCTTT. Translating it yields CASSYWSAGENTEAFF.

This chain connects TRBV6-5 to TRBJ2-5; D is perhaps TRBD1 (5 bases). The V end was cut by 2 bases, the J end by 1 base, with 8 bases between. Germline loops: CDR1 MNHEY, CDR2 SVGAGI. The CDR3 has 14 residues. CDR3: CASSYDRIQETQYF. Written as DNA, the CDR3 is TGTGCCAGCAGTTACGACAGAATCCAAGAGACCCAGTACTTC.

DNA of the CDR3: TGTGCCAGCAGCTTGGTACTAGCGGGAGAGACCCAGTACTTC. This gives the protein CASSLVLAGETQYF. The chain joins TRBV5-6 to TRBJ2-5; TRBD2 aligns across 9 bases. The trim removed 0 bases at V and 4 bases at J, leaving 1 base unmatched. CDR1 and CDR2 (germline): SGHDT, YYEEEE. The CDR3 loop spans 14 amino acids.

The genes are TRBV27 and TRBJ1-5; 8 nucleotides line up with TRBD1. The CDR3 runs 15 residues. CDR1 and CDR2 from the germline V gene are MNHEY and SMNVEV (reference sequence). The J segment lost 1 base and the V segment lost 6 bases, leaving 5 bases of the junction unmatched. CDR3 in amino acids: CASRADRVSNQPQHF. The CDR3 coding sequence is TGTGCCAGCAGGGCGGACAGGGTAAGCAATCAGCCCCAGCATTTT.

This sequence joins TRBV5-1 and TRBJ2-7; D perhaps matches TRBD1 (5 bases). The CDR3 loop spans 15 amino acids. Germline V CDR1 and CDR2: SGHRS, YFSETQ. V lost 1 base and J lost 3, with 14 bases in between. CDR3 loop: CASSLQGNPLYEQYF. In DNA, the CDR3 is TGCGCCAGCAGCTTGCAGGGTAACCCCCTCTACGAGCAGTACTTC.

The V and J genes are TRBV4-1 and TRBJ2-5, with 8 bases identical to TRBD2. Germline CDR1 reads MGHRA; CDR2 reads YSYEKL. The CDR3 extends over 16 amino acids. Trimming at V came to 3 bases and at J to 2 bases, leaving 8 bases not matched to a gene. In DNA form, the CDR3 reads TGCGCCAGCAGCCAGAACCGGGAGGGGGGGCAAGAGACCCAGTACTTC. Protein product: CASSQNREGGQETQYF.

CDR3 sequence (DNA): TGTGCCAGCAGCTTAGGAGAGTTAAGTTGGGGACTCACTGAAGCTTTCTTT. Its protein is CASSLGELSWGLTEAFF. This rearrangement joins TRBV7-9 to TRBJ1-1, with D maybe TRBD1 (5 bases). Trimming stripped 1 base from V and 4 bases from J, with 19 bases between. CDR3 length: 17 residues. Germline CDR1 and CDR2: SEHNR and FQNEAQ (reference sequence).

The chain has TRBV19 and TRBJ1-1; 11 bases fit TRBD1. The CDR3 contains 16 residues. Germline CDR1 LNHDA, CDR2 SQIVND (reference sequence). The junction had 9 bases not matched to a gene; V was cut back by 5 bases and J by 4 bases. The CDR3 region has the DNA TGTGCCAGTAGTGTAAGGACAGGGGGCAGGAGCACTGAAGCTTTCTTT. Translated, it gives CASSVRTGGRSTEAFF.

This sequence joins TRBV25-1 and TRBJ2-1; TRBD1 is a possible D gene (5 bases). CDR3 size: 15 residues. Trimming pared 4 bases from V and 0 bases from J, leaving 10 bases between. The germline gives CDR1 MGHDK, CDR2 SYGVNS. The chain's CDR3 is CASSAQGSSYNEQFF. The CDR3 DNA sequence: TGTGCCAGCAGTGCGCAGGGAAGCTCCTACAATGAGCAGTTCTTC.

The V call is TRBV7-2, the J call TRBJ2-3; D not resolved. Trimming stripped 4 bases from V and 3 bases from J, with 11 bases between. CDR1 and CDR2 from the germline V gene are SGHTA and FQGNSA. This CDR3 spans 14 amino acids. The CDR3 protein is CASSSAVATDTQYF. The CDR3 DNA follows: TGTGCCAGCAGCTCGGCGGTGGCGACAGATACGCAGTATTTT.

The gene calls are TRBV7-2 and TRBJ1-5; 7 nucleotides match TRBD1. V lost 2 bases to trimming and J lost 6 bases; unmatched junction nucleotides: 4. The germline V gene encodes CDR1 SGHTA and CDR2 FQGNSA. The CDR3 spans 14 residues. CDR3 region: CASSLWQGGQPQHF. CDR3 in DNA: TGTGCCAGCAGCTTATGGCAGGGGGGTCAGCCCCAGCATTTT.

This chain connects TRBV10-3 to TRBJ2-3; TRBD1 matches at 8 bases. CDR3 size: 19 residues. V was clipped by 3 bases and J by 4 bases; unmatched bases: 18. The V gene's germline CDR1 is ENHRY and CDR2 SYGVKD. The CDR3: CAISDPYGAGRGPSDTQYF. The CDR3, as DNA: TGTGCCATCAGTGATCCCTATGGCGCGGGCAGGGGGCCATCAGATACGCAGTATTTT.

The chain employs TRBV10-2 and TRBJ1-1; D gene ambiguous. CDR1 WSHSY and CDR2 SAAADI come from the germline V gene. CDR3 length equals 12 residues. Between the trimmed V and J ends, which lost 5 bases and 2 bases, there was a span of 6 bases. The CDR3 region has the DNA TGCGCCAGCAGTTGGGCCAACACTGAAGCTTTCTTT. Protein sequence: CASSWANTEAFF.

The CDR3 loop is CASSPDRGTGTEAFF. In DNA, the CDR3 is TGTGCCAGCTCACCAGACAGGGGGACGGGGACTGAAGCTTTCTTT. The chain uses TRBV18 and TRBJ1-1, with TRBD1 matching 9 bases. The V gene end was trimmed by 2 bases and the J gene end by 5 bases; junction bases not matched to a gene: 6. Germline CDR1 is KGHSH and CDR2 is LQKENI. The CDR3 consists of 15 residues.

The chain has TRBV5-1 and TRBJ2-7; 7 bases are shared with TRBD1. The CDR3 loop spans 16 amino acids. CDR1 and CDR2 (germline): SGHRS, YFSETQ. The trim removed 4 bases at V and 3 bases at J, leaving 13 bases unmatched. The CDR3 DNA sequence: TGCGCCAGCAGCGCTGGACAGGAACCATTCCACTACGAGCAGTACTTC. Translated: CASSAGQEPFHYEQYF.

The chain has TRBV7-3 and TRBJ2-2; D may be TRBD1 (5 bases). Trimming left V 0 bases short and J 13 bases short, with 12 bases between. This CDR3 comprises 13 residues. In germline, CDR1 is SGHTA, CDR2 FQGTGA. CDR3 bases: TGTGCCAGCAGCTTAACGTCGACAGAACGGCTGTTTTTT. Translating it yields CASSLTSTERLFF.

In nucleotides, the CDR3 is TGTGCCAGCAGCCCATTTACAAACACTGAAGCTTTCTTT. Protein product: CASSPFTNTEAFF. V and J are TRBV11-1 and TRBJ1-1; no firm D call. V lost 5 bases to trimming and J lost 2 bases, with 9 bases between them. The CDR3 is 13 residues long. The germline V gene encodes CDR1 SGHAT and CDR2 FQDESV (reference sequence).

The J gene is TRBJ2-3, the V gene TRBV6-1, with D possibly TRBD2 on 6 matching bases. Germline-derived CDR1 and CDR2 are MNHNS and SASEGT. V lost 4 bases and J 5 bases, leaving 10 bases between the germline ends. CDR3 length: 13 residues. In DNA form, the CDR3 reads TGTGCCAGCAGTGCTACCGGGAGAGATACGCAGTATTTT. Protein product: CASSATGRDTQYF.

Turning to this clone: This CDR3 is also generated by other DNA sequences in the sample. The chain joins TRBV4-3 to TRBJ2-3, with a tentative D call TRBD2 (7 bases). The CDR3 runs to 19 residues. Trimming shortened V by 0 bases and J by 2 bases, and 21 bases separated the two germline ends. CDR1 LGHNA and CDR2 YSLEER come from the germline V gene. The CDR3 DNA is TGCGCCAGCAGCCAAGATCGGGGGGTCAGGGGATACCTCACAGATACGCAGTATTTT. Amino acid sequence: CASSQDRGVRGYLTDTQYF.

The chain links TRBV13 to TRBJ1-1; TRBD1 might be the D (6 bases). The germline V gene has CDR1 PRHDT and CDR2 FYEKMQ (reference sequence). The germline V and J ends were trimmed by 4 bases and 1 base, with 10 bases remaining between them. The CDR3 consists of 14 residues. The CDR3 region is CASSYRAANTEAFF. The CDR3 bases are TGTGCCAGCAGCTACAGGGCCGCGAACACTGAAGCTTTCTTT.

The chain couples TRBV19 to TRBJ2-5; D uncertain. The CDR3 spans 16 residues. Germline assignment: CDR1 LNHDA and CDR2 SQIVND (reference sequence). Deletions cut 1 base from V and 4 bases from J, with 16 bases between. CDR3 loop: CASSIGAELVAETQYF. The DNA for the CDR3 is TGTGCCAGTAGTATAGGGGCAGAACTCGTTGCAGAGACCCAGTACTTC.